These 21 T cell receptor beta chains share one sample of origin, sequenced in a study of T-cell memory formation after mild COVID-19. TCRdb redid the calling of the 5' RACE reads with MiXCR, one entry per CDR3 protein. The top ten clones hold 23% of a sample with hundreds of thousands of distinct CDR3 sequences, about 17% of them seen once. The specimen sequenced was PBMCs or a T cell subset sorted from them (not recorded which). These receptors were collected from a man between 18 and 35 years old who had mild COVID-19 (a few samples of this study predate the infection). Cell type and time point are not known.

This clonotype was found a few times. V usage is TRBV24-1 and J usage is TRBJ1-4, with a weak D call TRBD1 (6 bases). The CDR3 runs to 15 residues. Looked up from germline, CDR1 is KGHDR and CDR2 is SFDVKD. V lost 3 bases, J lost 2 bases, and 9 bases lay in between. The DNA of the CDR3 is TGTGCCACCAGTGATCCCAGGGGTACTAATGAAAAACTGTTTTTT. It encodes CATSDPRGTNEKLFF.

CDR3 coding DNA: TGCAGTGCCGAGGTGGGACTAGCGGGGCCACGGGGGACCCAGTACTTC. It codes for CSAEVGLAGPRGTQYF. This rearrangement joins TRBV20-1 to TRBJ2-5; 13 bases are a match to TRBD2. This CDR3 is 16 amino acids long. Germline trimming cut 6 bases from V and 7 bases from J; bases unmatched to any gene: 14. CDR1 and CDR2 (germline): DFQATT, SNEGSKA (reference sequence).

This clonotype was counted a few times. CDR3 amino acids: CASSLLLGDTQYF. Here the CDR3 DNA reads TGTGCCAGCAGCTTACTCCTCGGGGATACGCAGTATTTT. The chain combines TRBV7-3 with TRBJ2-3; no clear D gene. Germline V gene data show CDR1 as SGHTA and CDR2 as FQGTGA. The CDR3 contains 13 residues. Trimming removed 2 bases from V and 6 bases from J, with 9 bases in between. The full variable domain, with the rest looked up from reference TRBV7-3 and TRBJ2-3, is GAGVSQTPSNKVTEKGKYVELRCDPISGHTALYWYRQSLGQGPEFLIYFQGTGAADDSGLPNDRFFAVRPEGSVSTLKIQRTERGDSAVYLCASSLLLGDTQYFGPGTRLTVL.

This clonotype occurred a few times. This chain links TRBV3-1 with TRBJ2-7; D gene unclear. Germline CDR1 reads LGHDT; CDR2 reads YNNKEL (reference sequence). The CDR3 sequence is 14 residues long. V lost 1 base and J lost 0, with 7 bases in between. The CDR3 reads CASSQGVISYEQYF. In DNA form, the CDR3 reads TGTGCCAGCAGCCAAGGTGTTATCTCCTACGAGCAGTACTTC.

The gene calls are TRBV7-2 and TRBJ1-5; D not certain. The CDR3 covers 14 residues. Germline V CDR1 and CDR2: SGHTA, FQGNSA. V lost 6 bases and J lost 0, with 9 bases in between. CDR3 bases: TGTGCCAGCAGGGCTGACGGTAGCAATCAGCCCCAGCATTTT. This translates into CASRADGSNQPQHF.

In its sample, this clonotype was seen a few times. The chain combines TRBV30 with TRBJ2-7, with TRBD1 matching over 10 bases. The germline gives CDR1 GTSNPN, CDR2 SVGIG (reference sequence). The CDR3 spans 17 residues. The V gene end was trimmed by 0 bases and the J gene end by 9 bases; junction bases not matched to a gene: 17. The chain's CDR3 is CAWSVRGTGTGERRQYF. CDR3 sequence (DNA): TGTGCCTGGAGTGTAAGGGGGACCGGGACAGGGGAACGGAGGCAGTACTTC.

J is TRBJ2-3 and V is TRBV27; 15 positions match TRBD2. The germline V gene encodes CDR1 MNHEY and CDR2 SMNVEV (reference sequence). The CDR3 sequence is 17 residues long. V shed 6 bases, J shed 1 base, and the junction held 5 bases outside the gene matches. CDR3 loop: CASRGLAGGRGTDTQYF. Here the CDR3 DNA reads TGTGCCAGCAGAGGACTAGCGGGGGGGCGGGGCACAGATACGCAGTATTTT.

This clonotype was observed a few times. The chain links TRBV19 to TRBJ1-2; D might be TRBD1 (5 bases). The CDR3 totals 15 residues. Germline V gene data show CDR1 as LNHDA and CDR2 as SQIVND (reference sequence). V lost 3 bases to trimming and J lost 4 bases, with 15 bases between them. Written as DNA, the CDR3 is TGTGCCAGTAGTATTGGTGGGGCGGAGGTCTATGGCTACACCTTC. This gives the protein CASSIGGAEVYGYTF.

In this sample, this clonotype turned up a few times. Written as DNA, the CDR3 is TGCAGTGCTAGAGATCAGCGGGGGGTATACTACGAGCAGTACGTC. The encoded protein is CSARDQRGVYYEQYV. The chain uses TRBV20-1 and TRBJ2-7, with 9 bases matching TRBD2. V trimming: 0 bases; J trimming: 3 bases; junction bases outside the gene matches: 6. CDR1 DFQATT and CDR2 SNEGSKA come from the germline V gene (reference sequence). The CDR3 length is 15 residues.

The chain joins TRBV20-1 to TRBJ1-1; TRBD1 matches at 7 bases. Germline assignment: CDR1 DFQATT and CDR2 SNEGSKA (reference sequence). V lost 6 bases to trimming and J lost 7 bases; unmatched junction nucleotides: 8. This CDR3 contains 12 residues. This CDR3 reads CSATPRGNEAFF. DNA for the CDR3: TGCAGTGCCACCCCCAGGGGGAATGAAGCTTTCTTT.

This clonotype was picked up a small number of times. The chain is built from TRBV6-2 or TRBV6-3 and TRBJ1-2, with D perhaps TRBD1 (5 bases). Germline values: CDR1 MNHEY, CDR2 SVGEGT. The CDR3 covers 14 residues. The ends were cut back, 2 bases at V and 8 bases at J, with 15 bases in the middle. CDR3 residues: CASSYGPGSIGYTF. DNA for the CDR3: TGTGCCAGCAGTTACGGCCCAGGGAGCATCGGCTACACCTTC.

The chain combines TRBV4-1 with TRBJ1-1; a weak D match, TRBD1 (5 bases). CDR1 is MGHRA, CDR2 YSYEKL, per germline. V was shortened by 3 bases and J by 3 bases, with 17 bases between the two germline ends. The CDR3 covers 16 residues. The CDR3 sequence is CASSHRTGGADTEAFF. The CDR3 nucleotides read TGCGCCAGCAGCCATCGAACCGGAGGGGCCGACACTGAAGCTTTCTTT.

This chain connects TRBV29-1 to TRBJ1-1; no clear D. The CDR3 totals 11 residues. Trimming removed 1 base from V and 11 bases from J, with 11 bases in between. Looked up from germline, CDR1 is SQVTM and CDR2 is ANQGSEA. CDR3 region: CSVEVAGTAFF. CDR3 nucleotide sequence: TGCAGCGTTGAAGTTGCGGGCACGGCTTTCTTT.

This clonotype was seen ten or more times. This rearrangement joins TRBV20-1 to TRBJ2-7; the D is unclear. The germline V and J ends were trimmed by 3 bases and 0 bases, with 6 bases remaining between them. This CDR3 has 12 amino acids. Germline assignment: CDR1 DFQATT and CDR2 SNEGSKA (reference sequence). DNA for the CDR3: TGCAGTGCTAGCCGGCCCTCCTACGAGCAGTACGTC. Its translation is CSASRPSYEQYV.

The J gene is TRBJ1-3, the V gene TRBV12-3 or TRBV12-4; 9 bases agree with TRBD1. The CDR3 consists of 15 residues. With V trimmed by 6 bases and J by 3 bases, 6 bases remained unmatched. The CDR3 reads CASSTGGASGNTIYF. In nucleotides, the CDR3 is TGTGCCAGCAGCACAGGGGGCGCGAGTGGAAACACCATATATTTT.

This clonotype was recorded a few times. The chain has TRBV7-2 and TRBJ2-3; D ambiguous. V shed 6 bases and J shed 0 bases, with 7 bases lying between them. Per germline, CDR1 SGHTA and CDR2 FQGNSA. CDR3 length: 13 amino acids. The DNA for the CDR3 is TGTGCCAGCAGGACATGGAGCACAGATACGCAGTATTTT. Protein sequence: CASRTWSTDTQYF.

This clonotype was observed many times. The chain uses TRBV9 and TRBJ2-1; D might be TRBD2 (6 bases). Looked up from germline, CDR1 is SGDLS and CDR2 is YYNGEE. This CDR3 region has 13 residues. V shed 3 bases and J shed 9 bases, with 13 bases lying between them. The DNA for the CDR3 is TGTGCCAGCAGCGGTTCGTGGGGAGGTGAGCAGTTCTTC. Amino acid sequence: CASSGSWGGEQFF.

V usage is TRBV5-1 and J usage is TRBJ1-2; D is uncertain. The CDR3 contains 14 residues. V lost 0 bases and J lost 13, with 19 bases in between. Germline CDR1 SGHRS, CDR2 YFSETQ. The CDR3 bases are TGCGCCAGCAGCTTGGCCCGGGAGCCTTGGTCAGGCACCTTC. It encodes CASSLAREPWSGTF.

J is TRBJ2-3 and V is TRBV27; 7 nucleotides match TRBD2. The CDR3 has 16 amino acids. Germline V gene sequence: CDR1 MNHEY, CDR2 SMNVEV (reference sequence). J gave up 3 bases and V 6 bases, and 12 bases lay outside the gene matches. DNA of the CDR3: TGTGCCAGCAGGGGGGGTGAGGCTAGCGGAACAGATACGCAGTATTTT. It yields the protein CASRGGEASGTDTQYF.

This clonotype showed up many times. The chain employs TRBV7-2 and TRBJ2-3; 8 nucleotides agree with TRBD1. V shed 7 bases and J 7 bases; nucleotides not matched to a gene: 13. The germline V gene encodes CDR1 SGHTA and CDR2 FQGNSA. This CDR3 has 15 residues. The chain's CDR3 is CASTPPAGGANTQYF. In DNA form, the CDR3 reads TGTGCCAGCACCCCCCCCGCAGGGGGCGCAAATACGCAGTATTTT.

This chain joins TRBV6-6 and TRBJ1-2; 9 bases line up with TRBD1. After removal of 2 bases from V and 8 bases from J, the junction contained 3 bases not matched to a gene. CDR3 length: 13 amino acids. In germline, CDR1 is MNHNY, CDR2 SVGAGI (reference sequence). CDR3 region: CASSYGTGQGYTF. The CDR3 coding sequence is TGTGCCAGCAGTTACGGGACAGGGCAAGGCTACACCTTC.